This is a list of T cell receptor beta chains from one sample in a study of beta chain features in type 1 diabetes. The data were produced by immunoSEQ multiplex PCR, yet TCRdb's version contains in-frame clones alone and is incomplete. The sample carries over 150,000 clones, 6.5% to 8.5% recorded once. Sequencing input: central memory CD4+ T cells from blood. These receptors were obtained from a woman aged 18 to 35 with type 1 diabetes. CDR3s include the opening cysteine and the closing phenylalanine or tryptophan.

v_gene | CDR3aa
TRBV5-1 | CASSLEGGPGELFF
TRBV5-4 | CASSLGRPGQGTGELFF
TRBV4-2 | CASSLGLAGDTQYF
TRBV5-1 | CASSLLSGQGISEAFF
TRBV10-3 | CAISGEQGSGQPQHF
TRBV28 | CASNIRDRENIQYF
TRBV19 | CASSRQGVGEQFF
TRBV7-8 | CASSVPGDQPQHF
TRBV2 | CASSPLQETQYF
TRBV27 | CASSSQGGYTF
TRBV11-3 | CASSFDRLNTEAFF
TRBV7-2 | CASSLGPHWGVTEAFF
TRBV20-1 | CSAFADYQQYF
TRBV28 | CATRDNPPDTQYF
TRBV10-2 | CASRPSHTDTQYF
TRBV28 | CASSLSKRLAGYYEQYF
TRBV18 | CASSPSGGGVTGENIQYF
TRBV9 | CASSPTSGSPNEQFF
TRBV5-6 | CASSFDRGGEQYF
TRBV4-1 | CASSQGAVTNTQYF
TRBV19 | CASSFAAGQEKLFF
TRBV25-1 | CASSRRENTEAFF
TRBV7-6 | CASSLAFARGNNEQFF
TRBV29-1 | CSGRTSHEQFF
TRBV7-3 | CASSGQLNQPQHF
TRBV20-1 | CSASLTGEAFF
TRBV9 | CASSVEYSTEAFF
TRBV4-3 | CASSLTSGYSYNEQFF
TRBV5-1 | CASSLSASGTDTQYF
TRBV10-3 | CAISEGDSLYGYTF